This is a list of T cell receptor beta chains from one sample in a study of blood T cell repertoires in COVID-19. Data came from immunoSEQ multiplex PCR; TCRdb stores just in-frame clones and leaves some out. Among under 200,000 clones listed, about nine tenths were seen once. The sample taken for sequencing was peripheral blood. The receptors shown here come from a woman in her 70s with acute or convalescent COVID-19. The CDR3 runs from the conserved cysteine through the conserved F or W. The D gene is left open where the match is weak. Clone sizes are given selectively: once, few, many, or a class where the clone is expanded.

V	D	J	size	DNA	CDR3
TRBV29-1	TRBD1	TRBJ2-5	NA	TGCAGCGTTCTGACAGGGCGAGGGGAGACCCAGTACTTC	CSVLTGRGETQYF
TRBV11-2	NA	TRBJ1-1	NA	TGTGCCAGCAGCTTAAGGGGGGGCTTGAACACTGAAGCTTTCTTT	CASSLRGGLNTEAFF
TRBV5-1	TRBD1	TRBJ1-4	once	TGCGCCAGCAGGACGGGACAGGGGGTCGCGGACCCTGAAAAACTGTTTTTT	CASRTGQGVADPEKLFF
TRBV6-5	TRBD1	TRBJ2-5	few	TGTGCCAGCAGTTGGGACAGGGTCGGTCAGGAGACCCAGTACTTC	CASSWDRVGQETQYF
TRBV5-4	NA	TRBJ2-1	NA	TGTGCCAGCAGCCTCGCCGGGACTCACAGCAAGCAGTTCTTC	CASSLAGTHSKQFF
TRBV6-4	NA	TRBJ2-1	NA	TGTGCCAGCAGTCCAGCGGAGGGGTACAATGAGCAGTTCTTC	CASSPAEGYNEQFF
TRBV19	NA	TRBJ1-2	once	TGTGCCAGCAGGGACACTTCATACTATGGCTACACCTTC	CASRDTSYYGYTF
TRBV14	TRBD1	TRBJ1-2	NA	TGTGCCAGCAGCCAAGGACAGGGGTACTATGGCTACACCTTC	CASSQGQGYYGYTF
TRBV2	NA	TRBJ1-6	NA	TGTGCCAGCCGAGACACAGCAGTCTCCTATAATTCACCCCTCCACTTT	CASRDTAVSYNSPLHF
TRBV3-1/TRBV3-2	NA	TRBJ2-2	NA	TGTGCCACCGGGCTCTGGGCGGGGAACACCGGGGAGCTGTTTTTT	CATGLWAGNTGELFF
TRBV27	TRBD1	TRBJ2-1	NA	TGTGCCAGCAGTCGTGGACAGGGCCAGGCCTACAATGAGCAGTTCTTC	CASSRGQGQAYNEQFF
TRBV7-2	TRBD1	TRBJ1-1	NA	TGTGCCAGCAGCCCTCAGGGGGCGAGGAACACTGAAGCTTTCTTT	CASSPQGARNTEAFF
TRBV5-1	NA	TRBJ2-3	NA	TGCGCCAGCAGCTTCGGTCAGGGGAGTACGCAGTATTTT	CASSFGQGSTQYF
TRBV29-1	TRBD2	TRBJ2-3	NA	TGCAGCGTCGCCGGGACTACCGGATATACGCAGTATTTT	CSVAGTTGYTQYF
TRBV7-9	TRBD2	TRBJ2-1	NA	TGTGCCAGCAGCATAGCGGGGCGCTACAATGAGCAGTTCTTC	CASSIAGRYNEQFF
TRBV5-6	NA	TRBJ1-1	once	TGTGCCAGCAGCTTGGCGGGTAGGGGAAACACTGAAGCTTTCTTT	CASSLAGRGNTEAFF
TRBV18	NA	TRBJ1-1	NA	TGTGCCAGCTCACCTTCGCGGGGGGGTAGGAACACTGAAGCTTTCTTT	CASSPSRGGRNTEAFF
TRBV29-1	NA	TRBJ1-1	NA	TGCAGCGTTGAATCGACGGTAGCCACTGAAGCTTTCTTT	CSVESTVATEAFF
TRBV6-1	NA	TRBJ1-3	NA	TGTGCCAGCAGTGAAGCGCGGGGGACGGGAAACACCATATATTTT	CASSEARGTGNTIYF
TRBV29-1	NA	TRBJ1-1	NA	TGCAGCGTGAGAGGGGGGAACACTGAAGCTTTCTTT	CSVRGGNTEAFF
TRBV5-4	NA	TRBJ1-1	NA	TGTGCCAGCAGCTTCAAGGCCGGAGACACTGAAGCTTTCTTT	CASSFKAGDTEAFF
TRBV28	NA	TRBJ1-4	NA	TGTGCCAGCAGGGGAACCGGGAGCCGGAACGATGAAAAACTGTTTTTT	CASRGTGSRNDEKLFF
TRBV19	NA	TRBJ1-3	NA	TGTGCCAGTATCGACCTGACAGCCTCTGGAAACACCATATATTTT	CASIDLTASGNTIYF
TRBV3-1/TRBV3-2	TRBD1	TRBJ2-2	NA	TGCGCCAGCAGCCAAAGGGCCGCCGGGACAGCGAACACCGGGGAGCTGTTTTTT	CASSQRAAGTANTGELFF
TRBV11-2	NA	TRBJ2-7	once	TGTGCCAGCACCCCATCGGGATTCAACGAGCAGTACTTC	CASTPSGFNEQYF
TRBV5-1	TRBD1	TRBJ2-5	NA	TGCGCCAGCAGCTTGGGGGGACAGGGCCAAGAGACCCAGTACTTC	CASSLGGQGQETQYF
TRBV15	NA	TRBJ2-7	NA	TGTGCCACCAGCAGAGATAACGAGCAGTACTTC	CATSRDNEQYF
TRBV5-1	TRBD1	TRBJ2-7	NA	TGCGCCAGCAGCTCGGGACAGGGGGCCTACGAGCAGTACTTC	CASSSGQGAYEQYF
TRBV4-1	NA	TRBJ2-3	NA	TGCGCCAGCAGCCCCGGAGAGGCAGATACGCAGTATTTT	CASSPGEADTQYF
TRBV6-2/TRBV6-3	TRBD2	TRBJ2-2	NA	TGTGCCAGCATCCCTAGCGGGGGGGCGAGCACCGGGGAGCTGTTTTTT	CASIPSGGASTGELFF
TRBV25-1	NA	TRBJ2-4	NA	TGTGCCAGCAGTGACCTGAGAGGTATCGCAGCCAAAAACATTCAGTACTTC	CASSDLRGIAAKNIQYF
TRBV5-1	TRBD1	TRBJ2-2	NA	TGCGCCAGCATGGAAGGGACAGTCGCCGGGGAGCTGTTTTTT	CASMEGTVAGELFF
TRBV19	TRBD1	TRBJ1-6	few	TGTGCCAGTAGGAATCCGGGACAGGGAGGTAATTCACCCCTCCACTTT	CASRNPGQGGNSPLHF
TRBV4-1	TRBD2	TRBJ2-1	NA	TGCGCCAGCAGCCCATCCACGGGGGGTGCGGGAGGGGACAATGAGCAGTTCTTC	CASSPSTGGAGGDNEQFF
TRBV10-3	NA	TRBJ2-3	NA	TGTGCCATCGGGCTCGGGGGTCTAGGGGCAGATACGCAGTATTTT	CAIGLGGLGADTQYF
TRBV9	NA	TRBJ2-7	NA	TGTGCCAGCAGCCCGGCGGTGGGGGGTCACCTCTACGAGCAGTACTTC	CASSPAVGGHLYEQYF
TRBV6-5	NA	TRBJ1-1	NA	TGTGCCAGCACCCACGGGGGGACAAACACTGAAGCTTTCTTT	CASTHGGTNTEAFF
TRBV14	NA	TRBJ1-1	few	TGTGCCAGCAGCCGAAGATTGCCCAGGGATGACACTGAAGCTTTCTTT	CASSRRLPRDDTEAFF
TRBV19	NA	TRBJ2-7	NA	TGTGCCAGTAGTTCCATCGGGAACTACGAGCAGTACTTC	CASSSIGNYEQYF
TRBV5-4	NA	TRBJ2-3	NA	TGTGCCAGCAGCTTGTCGGGGGGCACAGATACGCAGTATTTT	CASSLSGGTDTQYF
TRBV3-1/TRBV3-2	TRBD1	TRBJ1-6	NA	TGTGCCAGCAGCCGGGACAGTAGTTCACCCCTCCACTTT	CASSRDSSSPLHF
TRBV5-1	NA	TRBJ1-3	once	TGCGCCAGCAGCTTGGAATGGAGCTCTGGAAACACCATATATTTT	CASSLEWSSGNTIYF
TRBV11-2	NA	TRBJ2-7	NA	TGTGCCAGCAGCTTTGGCAGGGCCTACGAGCAGTACTTC	CASSFGRAYEQYF
TRBV3-1/TRBV3-2	TRBD1	TRBJ1-2	NA	TGTGCCAGCAGTCGGGGCCCGGGACAGCGGAGCTATGGCTACACCTTC	CASSRGPGQRSYGYTF
TRBV6-1	TRBD1	TRBJ2-5	NA	TGTGCCAGCAGTGGCGGACAGGGGGCGAAATGGTTAGAAGAGACCCAGTACTTC	CASSGGQGAKWLEETQYF
TRBV10-1	TRBD2	TRBJ2-5	few	TGCGCCAGCAGTGAGTCTAATCTAGCGGGAAGAGAGACCCAGTACTTC	CASSESNLAGRETQYF
TRBV9	TRBD2	TRBJ2-1	NA	TGTGCCAGCAGCGTAGGAGGGACTACCAATGAGCAGTTCTTC	CASSVGGTTNEQFF
TRBV27	TRBD2	TRBJ2-7	few	TGTGCCAGCAGTTCCCCGACTAGCGGGATCTACGAGCAGTACTTC	CASSSPTSGIYEQYF
TRBV5-1	TRBD1	TRBJ1-4	NA	TGCGCCAGCAGCTCCGGGACAGGGAATGAAAAACTGTTTTTT	CASSSGTGNEKLFF
TRBV7-2	NA	TRBJ1-6	few	TGTGCCAGCAGCGCAGCCGGGAGCTCCTATAATTCACCCCTCCACTTT	CASSAAGSSYNSPLHF